This T cell receptor (beta chain) appears in the sequencing data of a study of beta chain features in type 1 diabetes. Overall study context: Patients and healthy donors were similar in age, gender and cell yields. Whole-study results and caveats: TCRB CDR3s were moderately but significantly shorter in Type 1 diabetes patients in all four CD4+ subsets.

As regards this clone: The antigen is undetermined.

The CDR3 is made up of 14 amino acids. The germline V gene has CDR1 MNHNY and CDR2 SVGAGI (reference sequence). V lost 3 bases and J lost 2; bases outside the gene matches: 2. Isolated RNA was reverse transcribed in full, so expressed TCRB transcripts were sequenced. The data were produced by immunoSEQ multiplex PCR, yet TCRdb's version contains in-frame clones alone and is incomplete. Among approximately 260,000 clones listed, approximately 24% were seen once. What was sequenced was naive CD4+ T cells from blood. The V and J genes are TRBV6-6 and TRBJ2-7, with 9 nucleotides matching TRBD1. The origin of this receptor is a woman between 25 and 40 years old with type 1 diabetes. CDR3 in DNA: TGTGCCAGCAGTTATGGGACAGGGACCTACGAGCAGTACTTC. The encoded protein is CASSYGTGTYEQYF.